This T cell receptor beta chain derives from a study of control samples from healthy donors and cancer patients. This clone was seen only once. The CDR3 is made up of 13 amino acids. Germline CDR1 and CDR2: SEHNR and FQNEAQ (reference sequence). V gave up 4 bases and J gave up 11 bases, with 17 bases separating them. Assay: immunoSEQ multiplex PCR; the TCRdb copy retains only in-frame clones and omits some. The table lists some 18,000 clones, 80% to 85% of them singletons. What was sequenced was PBMCs. J is TRBJ1-1 and V is TRBV7-9, with no clear D. The TCR was taken from a woman in her 70s with lung cancer. The CDR3 bases are TGTGCCAGCAGCTCTAAGCTGGGATCGGAGGCTTTCTTT. The encoded protein is CASSSKLGSEAFF.